Listed below are T cell receptor beta chains from one sample, sequenced in a study of neurological immune-mediated disorders. MiXCR, run by TCRdb on the 5' RACE reads, gives a single entry per CDR3 protein. The table has tens of thousands of distinct CDR3 sequences, approximately 4.4% seen once. The sample taken for sequencing was PBMCs. These receptors originate from a man aged 45-65 years with multiple sclerosis. CDR3s include the opening cysteine and the closing phenylalanine or tryptophan. A D gene is named only where the DNA matches it firmly. The listing skips clone size in some rows; elsewhere it reads once, few, many or a size class.

cdr3_length: 11; v_call: TRBV28; j_call: TRBJ2-1; d_call: .; clone_size: .; cdr3_nt: TGTGTCAGCAACTCCGGGGAATTGGGGTTCTTC; cdr3_aa: CVSNSGELGFF
cdr3_length: 11; v_call: TRBV7-2; j_call: TRBJ1-6; d_call: .; clone_size: many; cdr3_nt: TGTGCCAGCAGCCGCGGACCACCCCTCCACTTT; cdr3_aa: CASSRGPPLHF
cdr3_length: 14; v_call: TRBV4-1; j_call: TRBJ1-5; d_call: TRBD1; clone_size: many; cdr3_nt: TGCGCCAGCAGCCTTGACAGGGGAAACCAGCCCCAGCATTTT; cdr3_aa: CASSLDRGNQPQHF
cdr3_length: 14; v_call: TRBV2; j_call: TRBJ2-1; d_call: TRBD2; clone_size: many; cdr3_nt: TGTGCCAGCCAAGGGACTAACTCCTACAATGAGCAGTTCTTC; cdr3_aa: CASQGTNSYNEQFF
cdr3_length: 15; v_call: TRBV20-1; j_call: TRBJ1-5; d_call: .; clone_size: .; cdr3_nt: TGCAGTGCCGAGATCAGGGAATTGAGCAATCAGCCCCAGAGTTTT; cdr3_aa: CSAEIRELSNQPQSF
cdr3_length: 12; v_call: TRBV19; j_call: TRBJ1-5; d_call: .; clone_size: many; cdr3_nt: TGTGCCAGTAGATCAGGGAATCAGCCCCAGAATTTT; cdr3_aa: CASRSGNQPQNF
cdr3_length: 16; v_call: TRBV7-8; j_call: TRBJ2-2; d_call: .; clone_size: .; cdr3_nt: TGTGCCAGCAGGCTAGAGGGCAGGGCGGTTGACGGGGAGCTGTTTTTT; cdr3_aa: CASRLEGRAVDGELFF
cdr3_length: 13; v_call: TRBV24-1; j_call: TRBJ2-7; d_call: .; clone_size: many; cdr3_nt: TGTGCCACCAGTCCCAGGGGTCTCCGCGAGCAGTACTTC; cdr3_aa: CATSPRGLREQYF
cdr3_length: 15; v_call: TRBV5-1; j_call: TRBJ2-3; d_call: .; clone_size: many; cdr3_nt: TGCGCCAGCAGCTTGGATTTCTTGGACACAGATACGCAGTATTTT; cdr3_aa: CASSLDFLDTDTQYF
cdr3_length: 16; v_call: TRBV7-2; j_call: TRBJ2-3; d_call: TRBD2; clone_size: .; cdr3_nt: TGTGCCAGCAGCCCTCTAGCGGGGGGAACCACAGATACGCAGTATTTT; cdr3_aa: CASSPLAGGTTDTQYF
cdr3_length: 14; v_call: TRBV5-6; j_call: TRBJ1-1; d_call: .; clone_size: many; cdr3_nt: TGTGCCAGCAGCTTATGGTTAATGAACACTGAAGCTTTCTTT; cdr3_aa: CASSLWLMNTEAFF
cdr3_length: 14; v_call: TRBV7-2; j_call: TRBJ2-3; d_call: .; clone_size: few; cdr3_nt: TGTGCCAGCAGCTTCAGGCGCAGCACAGATACGCAGTATTTT; cdr3_aa: CASSFRRSTDTQYF
cdr3_length: 13; v_call: TRBV5-1; j_call: TRBJ2-3; d_call: .; clone_size: many; cdr3_nt: TGCGCCAGCAGCTCCGGAGGGGGAGATACGCAGTATTTT; cdr3_aa: CASSSGGGDTQYF
cdr3_length: 14; v_call: TRBV5-1; j_call: TRBJ1-4; d_call: .; clone_size: many; cdr3_nt: TGCGCCAGCCGGAACGGGAATATGGGAGAAAAACTGTTTTTT; cdr3_aa: CASRNGNMGEKLFF
cdr3_length: 15; v_call: TRBV5-1; j_call: TRBJ2-1; d_call: TRBD2; clone_size: .; cdr3_nt: TGCGCCAGCGGCGATCCGGGACTAGACCCCAATGAGCAGTTCTTC; cdr3_aa: CASGDPGLDPNEQFF